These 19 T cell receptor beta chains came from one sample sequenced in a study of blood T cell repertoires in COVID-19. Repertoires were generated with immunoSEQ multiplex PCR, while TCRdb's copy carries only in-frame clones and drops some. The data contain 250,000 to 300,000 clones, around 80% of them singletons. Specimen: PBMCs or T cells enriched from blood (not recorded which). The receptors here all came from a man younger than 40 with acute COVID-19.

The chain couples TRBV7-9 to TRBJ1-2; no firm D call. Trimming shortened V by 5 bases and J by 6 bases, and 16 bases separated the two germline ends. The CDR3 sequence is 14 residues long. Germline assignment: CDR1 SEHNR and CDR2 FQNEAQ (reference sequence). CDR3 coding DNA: TGTGCCAGCAGCCTTACAGCTATCTACGATGGCTACACCTTC. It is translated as CASSLTAIYDGYTF.

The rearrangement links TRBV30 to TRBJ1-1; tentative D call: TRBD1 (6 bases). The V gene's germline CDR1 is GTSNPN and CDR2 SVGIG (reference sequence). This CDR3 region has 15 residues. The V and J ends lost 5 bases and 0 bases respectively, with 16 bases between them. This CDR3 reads CAWLVGGAMNTEAFF. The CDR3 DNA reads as TGTGCCTGGCTGGTTGGGGGCGCTATGAACACTGAAGCTTTCTTT.

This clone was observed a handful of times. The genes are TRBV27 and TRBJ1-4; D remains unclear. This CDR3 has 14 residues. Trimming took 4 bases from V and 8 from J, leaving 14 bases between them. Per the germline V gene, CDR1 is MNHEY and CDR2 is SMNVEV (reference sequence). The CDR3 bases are TGTGCCAGCAGTTCGCAGACCGGGAGGGAAAAACTGTTTTTT. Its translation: CASSSQTGREKLFF.

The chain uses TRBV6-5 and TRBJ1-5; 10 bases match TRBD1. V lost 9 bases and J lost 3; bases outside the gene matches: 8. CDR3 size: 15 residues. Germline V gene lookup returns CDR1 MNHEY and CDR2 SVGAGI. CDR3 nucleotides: TGTGCCAGGTTTTGGACAGGGGGGTACAATCAGCCCCAGCATTTT. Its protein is CARFWTGGYNQPQHF.

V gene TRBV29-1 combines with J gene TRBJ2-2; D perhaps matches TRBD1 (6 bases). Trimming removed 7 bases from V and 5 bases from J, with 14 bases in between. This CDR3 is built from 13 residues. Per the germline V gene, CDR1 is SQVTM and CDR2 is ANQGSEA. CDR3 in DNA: TGCAGCGCTAGGACAGTAAGAACCGGGGAGCTGTTTTTT. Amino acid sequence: CSARTVRTGELFF.

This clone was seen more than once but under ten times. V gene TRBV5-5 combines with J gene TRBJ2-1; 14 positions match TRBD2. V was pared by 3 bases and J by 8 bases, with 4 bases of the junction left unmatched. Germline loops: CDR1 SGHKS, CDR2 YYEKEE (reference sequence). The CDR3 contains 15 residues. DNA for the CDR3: TGTGCCAGCAGCTGGACTAGCGGGGGGCAGGATGAGCAGTTCTTC. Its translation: CASSWTSGGQDEQFF.

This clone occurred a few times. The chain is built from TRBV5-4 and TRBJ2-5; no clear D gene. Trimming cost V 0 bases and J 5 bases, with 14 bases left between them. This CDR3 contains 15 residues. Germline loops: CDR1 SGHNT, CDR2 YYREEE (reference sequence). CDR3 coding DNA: TGTGCCAGCAGCTTGGGAGCCGGGTCAGAGGAGACCCAGTACTTC. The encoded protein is CASSLGAGSEETQYF.

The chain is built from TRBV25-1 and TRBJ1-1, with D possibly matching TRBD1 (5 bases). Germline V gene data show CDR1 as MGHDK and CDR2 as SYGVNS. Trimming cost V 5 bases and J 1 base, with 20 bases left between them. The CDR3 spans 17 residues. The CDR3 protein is CASSQLSQGAGNTEAFF. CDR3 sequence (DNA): TGTGCCAGCAGTCAACTCTCGCAAGGGGCCGGGAACACTGAAGCTTTCTTT.

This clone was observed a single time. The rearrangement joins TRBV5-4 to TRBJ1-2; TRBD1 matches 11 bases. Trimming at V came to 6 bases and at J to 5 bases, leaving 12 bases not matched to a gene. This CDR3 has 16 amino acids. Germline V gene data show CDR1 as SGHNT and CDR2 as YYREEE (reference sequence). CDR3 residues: CASNGRDGQGAYGYTF. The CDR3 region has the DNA TGTGCCAGCAATGGGAGGGACGGACAGGGGGCGTATGGCTACACCTTC.

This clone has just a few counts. CDR3 coding DNA: TGTGCCAGCTCACTTATGGGACAGGGGAGTGTCGAAACTGAAGCTTTCTTT. This encodes CASSLMGQGSVETEAFF. V and J are TRBV18 and TRBJ1-1; TRBD1 matches 10 bases. The CDR3 is 17 amino acids. J was trimmed by 5 bases and V by 4 bases; bases with no gene match: 13. Germline values: CDR1 KGHSH, CDR2 LQKENI.

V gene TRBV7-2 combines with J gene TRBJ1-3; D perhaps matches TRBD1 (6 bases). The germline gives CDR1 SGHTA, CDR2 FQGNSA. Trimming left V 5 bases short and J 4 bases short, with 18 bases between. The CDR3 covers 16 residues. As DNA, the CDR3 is TGTGCCAGCAGCCCCCCGGACAGTAGGAGGGGAAACACCATATATTTT. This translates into CASSPPDSRRGNTIYF.

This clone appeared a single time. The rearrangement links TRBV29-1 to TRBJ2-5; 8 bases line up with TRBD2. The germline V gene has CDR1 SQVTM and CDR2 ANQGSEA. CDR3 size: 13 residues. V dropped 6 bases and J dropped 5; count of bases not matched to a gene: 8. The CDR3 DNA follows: TGCAGCGTGACGATAGCGGGAACGGAGACCCAGTACTTC. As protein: CSVTIAGTETQYF. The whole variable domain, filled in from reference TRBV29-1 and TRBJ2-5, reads SAVISQKPSRDICQRGTSLTIQCQVDSQVTMMFWYRQQPGQSLTLIATANQGSEATYESGFVIDKFPISRPNLTFSTLTVSNMSPEDSSIYLCSVTIAGTETQYFGPGTRLLVL.

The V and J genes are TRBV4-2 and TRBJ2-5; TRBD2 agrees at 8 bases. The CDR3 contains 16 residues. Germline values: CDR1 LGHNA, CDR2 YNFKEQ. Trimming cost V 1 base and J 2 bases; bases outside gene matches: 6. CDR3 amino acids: CASSQVIAGRQETQYF. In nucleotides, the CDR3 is TGTGCCAGCAGCCAAGTCATAGCGGGGAGACAAGAGACCCAGTACTTC.

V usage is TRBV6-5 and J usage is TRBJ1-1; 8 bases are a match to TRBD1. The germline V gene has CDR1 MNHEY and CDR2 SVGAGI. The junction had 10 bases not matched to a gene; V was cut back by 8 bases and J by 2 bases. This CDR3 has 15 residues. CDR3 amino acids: CASGGTGRLNTEAFF. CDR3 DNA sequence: TGTGCCAGCGGAGGGACAGGCCGCCTAAACACTGAAGCTTTCTTT.

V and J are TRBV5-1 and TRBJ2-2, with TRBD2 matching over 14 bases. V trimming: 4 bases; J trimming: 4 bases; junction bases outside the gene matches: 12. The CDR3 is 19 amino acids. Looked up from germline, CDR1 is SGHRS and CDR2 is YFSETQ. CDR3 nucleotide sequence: TGCGCCAGCAGCCTGCATCGACTAGCGGGGGGGCACGCCACCGGGGAGCTGTTTTTT. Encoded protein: CASSLHRLAGGHATGELFF.

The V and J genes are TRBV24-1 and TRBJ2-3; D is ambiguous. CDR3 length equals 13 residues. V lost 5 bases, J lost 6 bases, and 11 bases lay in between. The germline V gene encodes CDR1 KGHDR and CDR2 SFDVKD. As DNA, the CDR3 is TGTGCCACCAGTGGTCCCCGTCGGGATACGCAGTATTTT. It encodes CATSGPRRDTQYF.

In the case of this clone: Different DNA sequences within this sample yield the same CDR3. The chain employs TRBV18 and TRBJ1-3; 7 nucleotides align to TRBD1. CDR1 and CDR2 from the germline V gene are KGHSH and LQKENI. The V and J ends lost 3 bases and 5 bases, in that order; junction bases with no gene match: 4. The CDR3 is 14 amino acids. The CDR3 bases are TGTGCCAGCTCACCTCCGGGACAGAGAAACACCATATATTTT. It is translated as CASSPPGQRNTIYF. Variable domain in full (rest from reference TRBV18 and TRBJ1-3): NAGVMQNPRHLVRRRGQEARLRCSPMKGHSHVYWYRQLPEEGLKFMVYLQKENIIDESGMPKERFSAEFPKEGPSILRIQQVVRGDSAAYFCASSPPGQRNTIYFGEGSWLTVV.

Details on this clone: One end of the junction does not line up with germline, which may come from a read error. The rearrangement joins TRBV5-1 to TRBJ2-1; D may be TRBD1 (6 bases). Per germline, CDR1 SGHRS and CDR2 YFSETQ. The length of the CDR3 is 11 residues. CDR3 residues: CASSHRDEQFF. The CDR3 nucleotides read TGTGCCAGCAGCCACAGGGATGAGCAGTTCTTC.

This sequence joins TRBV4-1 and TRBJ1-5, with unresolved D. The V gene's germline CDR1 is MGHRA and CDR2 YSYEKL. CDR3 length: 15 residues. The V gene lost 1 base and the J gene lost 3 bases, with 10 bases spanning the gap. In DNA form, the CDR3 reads TGCGCCAGCAGCCAAGTTGCGGTACCCAATCAGCCCCAGCATTTT. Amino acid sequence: CASSQVAVPNQPQHF.